This T cell receptor (beta chain) was sequenced in a study of T cell responses to AZD1222 COVID-19 vaccine. Libraries were prepared by immunoSEQ multiplex PCR; TCRdb keeps only in-frame clonotypes and omits some of them. The sample comprises 130,000 to 150,000 clones, approximately 90% of which are singletons, and 4% to 6% rests with the top ten. The CDR3 covers 13 residues. The germline CDR1 and CDR2 sequences are LGHNA and YNFKEQ. The V end was cut by 5 bases, the J end by 4 bases, with 11 bases between. The J gene is TRBJ1-1, the V gene TRBV4-2; no firm D call. The sample consisted of peripheral blood, taken on day 0 of AZD1222 vaccination. This TCR was sampled from an adult in good health. CDR3 in amino acids: CASSARSITEAFF. The CDR3 DNA reads TGTGCCAGCAGCGCCCGGAGTATCACTGAAGCTTTCTTT.